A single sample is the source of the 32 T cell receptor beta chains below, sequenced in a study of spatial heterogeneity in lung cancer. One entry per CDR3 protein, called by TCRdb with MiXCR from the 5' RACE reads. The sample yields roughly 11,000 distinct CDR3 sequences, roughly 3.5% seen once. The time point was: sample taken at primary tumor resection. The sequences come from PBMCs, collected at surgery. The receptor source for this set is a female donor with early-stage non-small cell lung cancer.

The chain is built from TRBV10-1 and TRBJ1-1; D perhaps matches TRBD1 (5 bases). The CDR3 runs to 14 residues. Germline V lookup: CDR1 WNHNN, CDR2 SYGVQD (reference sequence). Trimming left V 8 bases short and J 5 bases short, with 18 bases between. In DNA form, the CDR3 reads TGCGCCAGCTTGGGGCCCACTAAACTTACTGAAGCTTTCTTT. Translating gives CASLGPTKLTEAFF.

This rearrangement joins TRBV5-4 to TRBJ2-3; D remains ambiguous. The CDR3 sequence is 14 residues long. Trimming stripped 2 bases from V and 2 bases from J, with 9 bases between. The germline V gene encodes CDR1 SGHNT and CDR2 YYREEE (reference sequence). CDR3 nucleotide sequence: TGTGCCAGCAGCTTAGACTTAGACACAGATACGCAGTATTTT. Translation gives CASSLDLDTDTQYF.

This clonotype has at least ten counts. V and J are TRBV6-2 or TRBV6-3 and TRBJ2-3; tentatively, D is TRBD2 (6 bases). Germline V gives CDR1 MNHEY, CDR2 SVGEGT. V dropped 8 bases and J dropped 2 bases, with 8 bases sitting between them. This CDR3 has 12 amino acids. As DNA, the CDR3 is TGTGCCAGCGGGACTTTCACAGATACGCAGTATTTT. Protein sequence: CASGTFTDTQYF.

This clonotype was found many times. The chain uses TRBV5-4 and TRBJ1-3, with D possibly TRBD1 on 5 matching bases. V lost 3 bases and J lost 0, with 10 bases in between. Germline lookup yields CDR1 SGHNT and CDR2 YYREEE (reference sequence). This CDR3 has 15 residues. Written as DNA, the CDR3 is TGTGCCAGCAGCTCAGACGGGGGCTCTGGAAACACCATATATTTT. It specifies CASSSDGGSGNTIYF.

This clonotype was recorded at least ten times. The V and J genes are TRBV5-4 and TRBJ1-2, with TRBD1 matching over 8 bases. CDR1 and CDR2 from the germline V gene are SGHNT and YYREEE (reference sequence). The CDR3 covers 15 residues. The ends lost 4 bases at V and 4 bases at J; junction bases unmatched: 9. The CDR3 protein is CASSTGQGTFYGYTF. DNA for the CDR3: TGTGCCAGCAGCACCGGACAGGGAACGTTCTATGGCTACACCTTC.

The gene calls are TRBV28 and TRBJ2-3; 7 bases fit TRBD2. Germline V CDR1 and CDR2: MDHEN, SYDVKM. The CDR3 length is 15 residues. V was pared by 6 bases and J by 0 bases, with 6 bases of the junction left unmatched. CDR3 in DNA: TGTGCCAGCAGCCCCGGCGGGGGAAGCACAGATACGCAGTATTTT. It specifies CASSPGGGSTDTQYF.

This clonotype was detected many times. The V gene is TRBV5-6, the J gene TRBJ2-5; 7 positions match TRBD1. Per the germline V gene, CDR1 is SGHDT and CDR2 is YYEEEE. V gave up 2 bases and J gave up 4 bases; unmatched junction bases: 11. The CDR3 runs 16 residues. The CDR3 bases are TGTGCCAGCAGCTTCCCGGCAACAGGGGATTTAGAGACCCAGTACTTC. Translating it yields CASSFPATGDLETQYF.

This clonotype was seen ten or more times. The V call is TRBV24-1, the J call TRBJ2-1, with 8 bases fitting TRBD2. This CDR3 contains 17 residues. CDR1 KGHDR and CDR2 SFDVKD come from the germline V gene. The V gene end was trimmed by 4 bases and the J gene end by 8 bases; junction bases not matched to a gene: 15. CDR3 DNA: TGTGCCACCAGTGACTTAGCCGGGACTAGTTTGCCCGATGAGCAGTTCTTC. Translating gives CATSDLAGTSLPDEQFF.

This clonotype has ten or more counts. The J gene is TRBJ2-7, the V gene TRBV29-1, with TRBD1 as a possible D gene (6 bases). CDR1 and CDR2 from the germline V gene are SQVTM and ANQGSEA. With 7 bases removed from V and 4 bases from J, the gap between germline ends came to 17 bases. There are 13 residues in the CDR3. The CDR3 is CSEGHSTKYEQYF. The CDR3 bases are TGCAGCGAGGGACATTCGACCAAATACGAGCAGTACTTC.

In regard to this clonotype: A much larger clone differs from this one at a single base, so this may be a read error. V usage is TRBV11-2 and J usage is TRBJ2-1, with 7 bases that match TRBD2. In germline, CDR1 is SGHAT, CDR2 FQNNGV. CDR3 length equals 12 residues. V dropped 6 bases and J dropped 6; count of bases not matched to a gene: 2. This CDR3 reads CASSRTSNEQFF. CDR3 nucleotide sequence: TGTGCCAGCAGTAGGACTAGCAATGAGCAGTTCTTC.

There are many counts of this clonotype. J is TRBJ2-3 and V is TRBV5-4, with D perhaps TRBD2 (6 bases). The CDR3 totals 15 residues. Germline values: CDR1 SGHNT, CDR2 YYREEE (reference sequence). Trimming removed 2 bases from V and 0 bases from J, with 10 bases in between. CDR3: CASSFFGGSTDTQYF. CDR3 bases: TGTGCCAGCAGCTTTTTCGGGGGAAGCACAGATACGCAGTATTTT.

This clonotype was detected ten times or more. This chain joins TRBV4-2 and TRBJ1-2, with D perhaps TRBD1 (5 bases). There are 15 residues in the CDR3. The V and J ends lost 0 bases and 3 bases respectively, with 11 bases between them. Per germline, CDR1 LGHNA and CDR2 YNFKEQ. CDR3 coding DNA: TGTGCCAGCAGCCAAGATGTGGGGGACTACTATGGCTACACCTTC. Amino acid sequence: CASSQDVGDYYGYTF.

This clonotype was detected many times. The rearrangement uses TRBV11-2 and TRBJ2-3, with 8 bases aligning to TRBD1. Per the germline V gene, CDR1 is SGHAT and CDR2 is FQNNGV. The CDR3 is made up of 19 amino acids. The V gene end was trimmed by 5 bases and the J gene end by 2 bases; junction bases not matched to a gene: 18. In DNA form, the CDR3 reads TGTGCCAGCAGCGACAGGGGTACCCGGGGGACCCTGAACACAGATACGCAGTATTTT. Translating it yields CASSDRGTRGTLNTDTQYF.

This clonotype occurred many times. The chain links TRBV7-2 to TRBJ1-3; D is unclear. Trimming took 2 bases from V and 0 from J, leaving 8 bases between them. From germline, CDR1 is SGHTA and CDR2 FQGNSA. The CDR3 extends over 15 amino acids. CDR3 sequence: CASSLTVSSGNTIYF. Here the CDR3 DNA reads TGTGCCAGCAGCTTAACAGTGAGCTCTGGAAACACCATATATTTT.

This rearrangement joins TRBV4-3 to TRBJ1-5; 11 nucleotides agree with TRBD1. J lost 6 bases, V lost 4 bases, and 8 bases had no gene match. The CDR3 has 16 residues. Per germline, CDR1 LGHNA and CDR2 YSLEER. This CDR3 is CASSRERTGGLQPQHF. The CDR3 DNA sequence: TGCGCCAGCAGCCGCGAAAGGACAGGGGGCCTTCAGCCCCAGCATTTT.

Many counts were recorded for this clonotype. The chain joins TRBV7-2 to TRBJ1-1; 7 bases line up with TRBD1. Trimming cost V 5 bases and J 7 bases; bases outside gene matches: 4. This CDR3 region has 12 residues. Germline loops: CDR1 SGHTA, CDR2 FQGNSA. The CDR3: CASSATGVEAFF. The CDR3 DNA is TGTGCCAGCAGCGCCACAGGGGTTGAAGCTTTCTTT. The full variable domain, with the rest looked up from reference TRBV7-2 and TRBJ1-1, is GAGVSQSPSNKVTEKGKDVELRCDPISGHTALYWYRQSLGQGLEFLIYFQGNSAPDKSGLPSDRFSAERTGGSVSTLTIQRTQQEDSAVYLCASSATGVEAFFGQGTRLTVV.

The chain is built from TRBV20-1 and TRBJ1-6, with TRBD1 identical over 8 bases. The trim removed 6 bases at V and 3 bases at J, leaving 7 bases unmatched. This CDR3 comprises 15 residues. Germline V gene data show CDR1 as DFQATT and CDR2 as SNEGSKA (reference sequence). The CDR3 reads CSARPGTGYNSPLHF. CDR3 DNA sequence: TGCAGTGCGCGCCCCGGGACAGGCTATAATTCACCCCTCCACTTT.

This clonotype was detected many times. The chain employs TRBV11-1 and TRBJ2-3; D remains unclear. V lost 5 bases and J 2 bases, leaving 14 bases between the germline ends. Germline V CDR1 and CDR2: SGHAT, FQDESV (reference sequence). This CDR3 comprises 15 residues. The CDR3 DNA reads TGTGCCAGCAGCCCCTCCCCCACACACACAGATACGCAGTATTTT. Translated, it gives CASSPSPTHTDTQYF.

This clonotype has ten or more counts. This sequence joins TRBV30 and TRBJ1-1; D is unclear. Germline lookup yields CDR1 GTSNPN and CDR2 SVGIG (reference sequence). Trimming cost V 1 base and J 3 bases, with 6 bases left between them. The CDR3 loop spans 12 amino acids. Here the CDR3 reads CAWSGGDTEAFF. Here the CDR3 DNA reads TGTGCCTGGAGTGGTGGGGACACTGAAGCTTTCTTT. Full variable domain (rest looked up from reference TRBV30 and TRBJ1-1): SQTIHQWPATLVQPVGSPLSLECTVEGTSNPNLYWYRQAAGRGLQLLFYSVGIGQISSEVPQNLSASRPQDRQFILSSKKLLLSDSGFYLCAWSGGDTEAFFGQGTRLTVV.

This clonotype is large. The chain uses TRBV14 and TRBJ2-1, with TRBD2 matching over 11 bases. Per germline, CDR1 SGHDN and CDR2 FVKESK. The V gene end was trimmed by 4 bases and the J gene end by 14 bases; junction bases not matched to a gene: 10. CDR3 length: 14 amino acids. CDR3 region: CASSRLAGTRVEFF. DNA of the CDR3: TGTGCCAGCAGCCGACTAGCGGGAACGAGAGTTGAGTTCTTC.

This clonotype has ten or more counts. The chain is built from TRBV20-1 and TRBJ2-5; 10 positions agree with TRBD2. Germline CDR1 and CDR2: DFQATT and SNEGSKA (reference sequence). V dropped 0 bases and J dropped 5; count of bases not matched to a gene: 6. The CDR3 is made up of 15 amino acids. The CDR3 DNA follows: TGCAGTGCTAGAGAGAGTAGCGGGAGGATGGAGACCCAGTACTTC. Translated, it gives CSARESSGRMETQYF.

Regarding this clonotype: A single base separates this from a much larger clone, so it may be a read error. CDR3 in DNA: TGTGCCAGCAGCCTCACAGATAACAATCAGCCCCAGCATTTT. It translates to CASSLTDNNQPQHF. The chain employs TRBV3-1 and TRBJ1-5; D not resolved. The CDR3 is made up of 14 amino acids. V lost 4 bases, J lost 3 bases, and 10 bases lay in between. Germline V lookup: CDR1 LGHDT, CDR2 YNNKEL (reference sequence). Based on the CDR3 plus reference TRBV3-1 and TRBJ1-5, the full variable domain is DTAVSQTPKYLVTQMGNDKSIKCEQNLGHDTMYWYKQDSKKFLKIMFSYNNKELIINETVPNRFSPKSPDKAHLNLHINSLELGDSAVYFCASSLTDNNQPQHFGDGTRLSIL.

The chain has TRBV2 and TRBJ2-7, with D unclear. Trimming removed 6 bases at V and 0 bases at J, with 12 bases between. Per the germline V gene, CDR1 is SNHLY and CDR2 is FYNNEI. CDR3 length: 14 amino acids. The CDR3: CASRDHHLSYEQYF. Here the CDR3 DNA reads TGTGCCAGCAGGGACCACCACCTCTCCTACGAGCAGTACTTC.

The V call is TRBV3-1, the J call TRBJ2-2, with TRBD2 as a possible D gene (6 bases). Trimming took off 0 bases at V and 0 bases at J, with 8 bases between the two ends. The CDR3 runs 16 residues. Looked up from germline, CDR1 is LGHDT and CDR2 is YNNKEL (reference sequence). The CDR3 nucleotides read TGTGCCAGCAGCCAAGAGCGGGGACCGAACACCGGGGAGCTGTTTTTT. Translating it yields CASSQERGPNTGELFF.

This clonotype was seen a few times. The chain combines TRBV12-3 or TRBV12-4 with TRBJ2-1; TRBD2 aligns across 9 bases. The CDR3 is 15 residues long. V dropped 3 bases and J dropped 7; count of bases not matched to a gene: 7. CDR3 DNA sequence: TGTGCCAGCAGTTTTCGCGGGAGGGCCTTAAATGAGCAGTTCTTC. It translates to CASSFRGRALNEQFF.

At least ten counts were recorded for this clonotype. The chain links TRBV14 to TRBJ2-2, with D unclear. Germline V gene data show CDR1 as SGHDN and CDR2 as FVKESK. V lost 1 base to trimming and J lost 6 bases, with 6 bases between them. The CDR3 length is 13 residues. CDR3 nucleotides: TGTGCCAGCAGCCAAGTCGTACCCGGGGAGCTGTTTTTT. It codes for CASSQVVPGELFF.

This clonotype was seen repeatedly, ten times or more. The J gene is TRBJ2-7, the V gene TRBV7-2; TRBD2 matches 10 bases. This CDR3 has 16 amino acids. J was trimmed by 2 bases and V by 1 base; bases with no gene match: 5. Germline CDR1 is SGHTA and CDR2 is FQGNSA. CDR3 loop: CASSLEGTSGTYEQYF. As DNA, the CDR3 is TGTGCCAGCAGCTTAGAAGGTACTAGCGGGACCTACGAGCAGTACTTC.

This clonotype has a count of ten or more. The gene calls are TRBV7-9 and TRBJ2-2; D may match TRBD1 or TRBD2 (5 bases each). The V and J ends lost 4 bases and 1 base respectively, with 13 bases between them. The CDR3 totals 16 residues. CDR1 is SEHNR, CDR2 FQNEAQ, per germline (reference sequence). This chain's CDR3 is CASSSGARVNTGELFF. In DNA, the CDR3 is TGTGCCAGCAGCTCCGGGGCCAGGGTGAACACCGGGGAGCTGTTTTTT.

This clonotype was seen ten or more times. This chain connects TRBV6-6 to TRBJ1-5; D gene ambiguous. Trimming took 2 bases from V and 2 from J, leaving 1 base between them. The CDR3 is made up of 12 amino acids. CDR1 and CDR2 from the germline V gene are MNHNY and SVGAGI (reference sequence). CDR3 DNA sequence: TGTGCCAGCAGTTACGGCAATCAGCCCCAGCATTTT. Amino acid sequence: CASSYGNQPQHF.

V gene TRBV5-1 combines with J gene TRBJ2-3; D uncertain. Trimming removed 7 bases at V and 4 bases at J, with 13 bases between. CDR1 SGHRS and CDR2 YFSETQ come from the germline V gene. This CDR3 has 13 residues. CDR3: CASGPEGPDTQYF. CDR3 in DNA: TGCGCCAGCGGCCCCGAAGGGCCAGATACGCAGTATTTT.

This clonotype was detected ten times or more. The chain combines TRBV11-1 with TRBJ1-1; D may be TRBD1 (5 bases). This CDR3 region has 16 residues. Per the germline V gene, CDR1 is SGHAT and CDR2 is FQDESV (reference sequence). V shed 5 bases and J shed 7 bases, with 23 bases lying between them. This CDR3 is CASSPILEGPRGEAFF. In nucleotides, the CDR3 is TGTGCCAGCAGCCCCATCCTGGAGGGCCCGAGGGGTGAAGCTTTCTTT.

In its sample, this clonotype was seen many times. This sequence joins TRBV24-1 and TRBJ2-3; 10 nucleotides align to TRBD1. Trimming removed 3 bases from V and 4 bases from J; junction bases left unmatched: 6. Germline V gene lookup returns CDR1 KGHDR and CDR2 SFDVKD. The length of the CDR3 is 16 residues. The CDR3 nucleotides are TGTGCCACCAGTGATCCCAGGACAGGGGGAGCAGATACGCAGTATTTT. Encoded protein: CATSDPRTGGADTQYF.